The entry below gives a single T cell receptor (beta chain) sequence along with its context. The antigen is not known. Assay used: immunoSEQ multiplex PCR; TCRdb lists only in-frame clones, some missing. The repertoire holds some 90,000 clones, with 85% to 90% as singletons. The record originates from a study of siplizumab effects on memory and regulatory T cells. The study's findings and limits: There appeared to be greater diversity in naive T cells than in memory cells, and naive T cells seemed major contributors to the alloresponse. Roughly 75-95% of dividing CD4+ or CD8+ clones were without an attributable naive or memory phenotype. Suppressive capability of dividing Tregs from siplizumab cultures went unverified.

CDR3 length: 14 amino acids. The V gene's germline CDR1 is MNHEY and CDR2 SVGAGI. V lost 7 bases to trimming and J lost 4 bases, with 16 bases between them. Sequenced input: CD4+ T cells sorted from blood. The chain has TRBV6-5 and TRBJ1-2, with D uncertain. This TCR was sampled from a human donor in good health. CDR3: CASTRGGSSYGYTF. CDR3 nucleotide sequence: TGTGCCAGCACCCGCGGAGGCTCTAGCTATGGCTACACCTTC.